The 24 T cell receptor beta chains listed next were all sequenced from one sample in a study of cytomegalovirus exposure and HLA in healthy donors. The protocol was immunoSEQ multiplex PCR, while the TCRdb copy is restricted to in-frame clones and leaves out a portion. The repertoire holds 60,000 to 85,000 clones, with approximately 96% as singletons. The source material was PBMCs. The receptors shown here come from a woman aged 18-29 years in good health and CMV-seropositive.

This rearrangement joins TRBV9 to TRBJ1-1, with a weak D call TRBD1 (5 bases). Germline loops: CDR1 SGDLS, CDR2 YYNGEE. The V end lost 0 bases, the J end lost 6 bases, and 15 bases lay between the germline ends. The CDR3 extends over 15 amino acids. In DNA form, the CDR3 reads TGTGCCAGCAGCGTAGCCCTCCAGGGAGGGGCTGAAGCTTTCTTT. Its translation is CASSVALQGGAEAFF.

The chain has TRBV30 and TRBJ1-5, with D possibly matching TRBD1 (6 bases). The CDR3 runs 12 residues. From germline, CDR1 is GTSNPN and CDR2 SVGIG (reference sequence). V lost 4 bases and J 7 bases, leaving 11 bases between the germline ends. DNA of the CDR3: TGTGCCTGGAACAGGGTCGGGCAGCCCCAGCATTTT. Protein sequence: CAWNRVGQPQHF. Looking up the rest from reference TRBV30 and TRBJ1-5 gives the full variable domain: SQTIHQWPATLVQPVGSPLSLECTVEGTSNPNLYWYRQAAGRGLQLLFYSVGIGQISSEVPQNLSASRPQDRQFILSSKKLLLSDSGFYLCAWNRVGQPQHFGDGTRLSIL.

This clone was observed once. The CDR3 DNA reads as TGTGCCAGCAGCCCCTGGGGGGGAGGAGGGAATGAAAAACTGTTTTTT. Amino acids: CASSPWGGGGNEKLFF. The rearrangement links TRBV28 to TRBJ1-4, with a possible D match to TRBD1 (5 bases). V shed 6 bases and J shed 5 bases, with 19 bases lying between them. CDR3 length: 16 amino acids. Germline CDR1 MDHEN, CDR2 SYDVKM.

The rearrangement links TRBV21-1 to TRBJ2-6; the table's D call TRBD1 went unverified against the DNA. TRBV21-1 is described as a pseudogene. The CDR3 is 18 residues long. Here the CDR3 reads CASSTTVTSLWGANVLTF. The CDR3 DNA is TGTGCCAGCAGCACGACAGTCACCTCCCTGTGGGGGGCCAACGTCCTGACTTTC.

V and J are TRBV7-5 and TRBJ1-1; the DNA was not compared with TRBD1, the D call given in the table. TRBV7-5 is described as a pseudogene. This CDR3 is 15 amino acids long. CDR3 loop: CARPQTGGAITEAFF. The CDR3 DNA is TGTGCCAGACCCCAGACAGGGGGCGCAATTACTGAAGCTTTCTTT.

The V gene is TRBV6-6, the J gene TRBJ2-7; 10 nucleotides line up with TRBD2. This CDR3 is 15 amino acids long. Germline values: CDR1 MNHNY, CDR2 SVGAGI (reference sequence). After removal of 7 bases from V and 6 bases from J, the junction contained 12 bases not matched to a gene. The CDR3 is CASTKGASGSSEQYF. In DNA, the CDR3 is TGTGCCAGCACCAAGGGGGCTAGCGGGAGCAGCGAGCAGTACTTC.

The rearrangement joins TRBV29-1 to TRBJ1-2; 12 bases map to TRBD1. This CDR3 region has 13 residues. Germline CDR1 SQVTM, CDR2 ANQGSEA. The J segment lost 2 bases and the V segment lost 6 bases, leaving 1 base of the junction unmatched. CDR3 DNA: TGCAGCGTGGGGACAGGGGGCAACTATGGCTACACCTTC. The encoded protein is CSVGTGGNYGYTF.

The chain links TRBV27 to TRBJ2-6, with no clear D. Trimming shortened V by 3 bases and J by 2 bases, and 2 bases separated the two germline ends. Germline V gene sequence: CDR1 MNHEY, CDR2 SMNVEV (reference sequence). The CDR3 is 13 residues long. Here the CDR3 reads CASSFTGANVLTF. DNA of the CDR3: TGTGCCAGCAGTTTTACTGGGGCCAACGTCCTGACTTTC.

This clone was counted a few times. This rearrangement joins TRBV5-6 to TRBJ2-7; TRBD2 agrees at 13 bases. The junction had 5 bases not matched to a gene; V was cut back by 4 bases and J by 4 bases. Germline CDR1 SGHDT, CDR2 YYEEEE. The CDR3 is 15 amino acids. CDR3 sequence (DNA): TGTGCCAGCAGCCTATGGACTAGCGGGAGATACGAGCAGTACTTC. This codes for CASSLWTSGRYEQYF. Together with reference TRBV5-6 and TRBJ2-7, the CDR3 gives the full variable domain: DAGVTQSPTHLIKTRGQQVTLRCSPKSGHDTVSWYQQALGQGPQFIFQYYEEEERQRGNFPDRFSGHQFPNYSSELNVNALLLGDSALYLCASSLWTSGRYEQYFGPGTRLTVT.

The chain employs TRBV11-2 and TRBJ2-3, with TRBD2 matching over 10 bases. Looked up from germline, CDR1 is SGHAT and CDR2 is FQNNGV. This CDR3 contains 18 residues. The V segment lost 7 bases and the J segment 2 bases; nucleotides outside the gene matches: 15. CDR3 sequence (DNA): TGTGCCAGCAACGACCCCGGGCTAGCGGGAGACCCCACAGATACGCAGTATTTT. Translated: CASNDPGLAGDPTDTQYF.

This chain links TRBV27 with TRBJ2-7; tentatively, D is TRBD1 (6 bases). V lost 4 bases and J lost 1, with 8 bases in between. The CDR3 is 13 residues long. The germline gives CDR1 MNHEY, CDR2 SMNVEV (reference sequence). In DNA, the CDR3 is TGTGCCAGCAGTTCAGGGGATTCCTACGAGCAGTACTTC. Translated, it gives CASSSGDSYEQYF.

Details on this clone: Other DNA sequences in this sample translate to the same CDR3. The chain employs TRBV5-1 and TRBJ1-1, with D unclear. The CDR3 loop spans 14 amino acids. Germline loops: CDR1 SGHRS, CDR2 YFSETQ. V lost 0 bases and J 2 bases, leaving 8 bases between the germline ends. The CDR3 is CASSLGAGNTEAFF. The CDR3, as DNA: TGCGCCAGCAGCTTGGGTGCGGGTAACACTGAAGCTTTCTTT.

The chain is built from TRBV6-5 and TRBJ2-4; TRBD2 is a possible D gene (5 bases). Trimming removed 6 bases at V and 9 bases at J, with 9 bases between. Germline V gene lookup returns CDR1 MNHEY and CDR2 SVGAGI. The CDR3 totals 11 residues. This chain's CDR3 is CASSPRGIQYF. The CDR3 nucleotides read TGTGCCAGCAGCCCCCGGGGCATTCAGTACTTC.

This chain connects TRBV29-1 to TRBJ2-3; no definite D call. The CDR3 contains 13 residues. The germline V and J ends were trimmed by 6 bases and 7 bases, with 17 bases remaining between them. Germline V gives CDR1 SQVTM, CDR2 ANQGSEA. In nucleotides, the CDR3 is TGCAGCGTAACCTTACCCGGGTCACATACGCAGTATTTT. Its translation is CSVTLPGSHTQYF.

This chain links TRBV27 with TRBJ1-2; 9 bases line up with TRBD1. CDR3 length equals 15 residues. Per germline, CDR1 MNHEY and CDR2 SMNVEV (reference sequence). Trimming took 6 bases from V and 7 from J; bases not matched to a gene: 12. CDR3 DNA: TGTGCCAGCAGGGGGCTCGACAGGGGGATCTCTGGCTACACCTTC. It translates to CASRGLDRGISGYTF.

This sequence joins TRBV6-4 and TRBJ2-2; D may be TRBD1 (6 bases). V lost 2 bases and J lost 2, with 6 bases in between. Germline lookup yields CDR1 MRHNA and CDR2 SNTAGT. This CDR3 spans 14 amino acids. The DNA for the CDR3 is TGTGCCAGCAGTGACGGGACAAACACCGGGGAGCTGTTTTTT. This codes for CASSDGTNTGELFF.

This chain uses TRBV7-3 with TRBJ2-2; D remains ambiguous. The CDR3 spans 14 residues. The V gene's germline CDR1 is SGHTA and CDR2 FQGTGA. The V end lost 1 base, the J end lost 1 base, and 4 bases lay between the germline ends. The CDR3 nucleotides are TGTGCCAGCAGCTTAAATAGGAACACCGGGGAGCTGTTTTTT. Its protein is CASSLNRNTGELFF. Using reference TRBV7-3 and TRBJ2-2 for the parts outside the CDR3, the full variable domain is GAGVSQTPSNKVTEKGKYVELRCDPISGHTALYWYRQSLGQGPEFLIYFQGTGAADDSGLPNDRFFAVRPEGSVSTLKIQRTERGDSAVYLCASSLNRNTGELFFGEGSRLTVL.

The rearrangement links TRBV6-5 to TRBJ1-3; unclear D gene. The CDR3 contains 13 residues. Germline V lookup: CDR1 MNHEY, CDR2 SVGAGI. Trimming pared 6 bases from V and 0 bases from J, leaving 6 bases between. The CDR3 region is CASRTISGNTIYF. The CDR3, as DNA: TGTGCCAGCAGGACAATCTCTGGAAACACCATATATTTT.

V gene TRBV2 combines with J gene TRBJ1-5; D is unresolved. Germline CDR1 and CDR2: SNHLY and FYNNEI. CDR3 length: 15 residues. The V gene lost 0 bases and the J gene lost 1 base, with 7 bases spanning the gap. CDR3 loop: CASSEAGLSNQPQHF. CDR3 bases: TGTGCCAGCAGTGAAGCAGGACTCAGCAATCAGCCCCAGCATTTT.

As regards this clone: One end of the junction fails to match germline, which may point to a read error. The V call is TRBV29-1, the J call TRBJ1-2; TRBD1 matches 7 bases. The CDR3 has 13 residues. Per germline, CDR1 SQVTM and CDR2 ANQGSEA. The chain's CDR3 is CSVAETGNFGYTF. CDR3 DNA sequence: TGCAGCGTTGCTGAGACAGGGAACTTTGGCTACACCTTC.

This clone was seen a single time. CDR3 sequence reads: CASSPLWGQIAFF. The CDR3 DNA follows: TGTGCCAGCAGCCCGCTTTGGGGACAGATAGCTTTCTTT. The chain has TRBV5-5 and TRBJ1-1; TRBD1 matches 7 bases. With V trimmed by 4 bases and J by 10 bases, 10 bases remained unmatched. CDR1 and CDR2 (germline): SGHKS, YYEKEE (reference sequence). The CDR3 length is 13 residues.

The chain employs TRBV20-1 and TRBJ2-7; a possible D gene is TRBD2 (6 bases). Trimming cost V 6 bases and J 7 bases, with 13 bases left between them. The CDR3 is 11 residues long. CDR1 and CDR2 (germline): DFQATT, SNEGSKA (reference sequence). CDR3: CSASRGGEQYF. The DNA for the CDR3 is TGCAGTGCCTCTCGCGGAGGGGAGCAGTACTTC.

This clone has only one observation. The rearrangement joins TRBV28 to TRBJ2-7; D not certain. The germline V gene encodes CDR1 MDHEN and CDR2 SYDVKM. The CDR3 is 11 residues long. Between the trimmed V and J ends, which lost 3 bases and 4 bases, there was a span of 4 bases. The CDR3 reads CASSLRYEQYF. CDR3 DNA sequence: TGTGCCAGCAGTTTGCGTTACGAGCAGTACTTC. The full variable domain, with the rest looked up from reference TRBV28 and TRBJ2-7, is DVKVTQSSRYLVKRTGEKVFLECVQDMDHENMFWYRQDPGLGLRLIYFSYDVKMKEKGDIPEGYSVSREKKERFSLILESASTNQTSMYLCASSLRYEQYFGPGTRLTVT.

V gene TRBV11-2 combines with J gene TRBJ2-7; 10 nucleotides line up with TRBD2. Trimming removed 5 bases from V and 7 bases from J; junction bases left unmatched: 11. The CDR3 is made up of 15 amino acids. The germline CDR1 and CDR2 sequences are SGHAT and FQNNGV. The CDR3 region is CASSPTSGTGREQYF. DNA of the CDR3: TGTGCCAGCAGCCCAACTAGCGGGACCGGGCGAGAGCAGTACTTC.